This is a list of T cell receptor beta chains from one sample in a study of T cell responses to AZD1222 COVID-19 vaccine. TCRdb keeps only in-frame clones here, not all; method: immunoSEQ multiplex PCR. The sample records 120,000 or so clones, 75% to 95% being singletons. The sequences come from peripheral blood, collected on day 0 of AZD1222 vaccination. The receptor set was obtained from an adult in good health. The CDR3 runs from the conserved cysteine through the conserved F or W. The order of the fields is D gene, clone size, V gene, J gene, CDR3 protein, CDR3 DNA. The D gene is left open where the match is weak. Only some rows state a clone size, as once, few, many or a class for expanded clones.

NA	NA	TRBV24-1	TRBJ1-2	CATSNDGSYGYTF	TGTGCCACCAGTAATGACGGCAGCTATGGCTACACCTTC
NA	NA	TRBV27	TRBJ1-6	CASSRGAADNSPLHF	TGTGCCAGCAGCCGGGGGGCGGCAGATAATTCACCCCTCCACTTT
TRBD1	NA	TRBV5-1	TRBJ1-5	CASSQTGVQPQHF	TGCGCCAGCAGCCAGACAGGGGTTCAGCCCCAGCATTTT
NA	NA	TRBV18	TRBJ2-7	CASSSNQGYEQYF	TGTGCCAGCTCATCGAACCAGGGGTACGAGCAGTACTTC
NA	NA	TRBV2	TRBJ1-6	CASRSRGESYNSPLHF	TGTGCCAGCAGATCGCGGGGGGAATCCTATAATTCACCCCTCCACTTT
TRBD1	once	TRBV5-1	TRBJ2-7	CASSSQGGANEQYF	TGCGCCAGCAGCTCACAGGGGGGAGCCAACGAGCAGTACTTC
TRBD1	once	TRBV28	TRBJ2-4	CASRRQGKNIQYF	TGTGCCAGCAGGAGACAGGGTAAAAACATTCAGTACTTC
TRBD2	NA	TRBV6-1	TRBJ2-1	CASSGSPTSGRTYEQFF	TGTGCCAGCAGTGGTTCCCCGACTAGCGGGAGGACCTATGAGCAGTTCTTC
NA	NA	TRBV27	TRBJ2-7	CASRLTGNEGYEQYF	TGTGCCAGCAGGTTAACAGGGAACGAAGGCTACGAGCAGTACTTC
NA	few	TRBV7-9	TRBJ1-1	CASSLLNTEAFF	TGTGCCAGCAGCTTATTGAACACTGAAGCTTTCTTT
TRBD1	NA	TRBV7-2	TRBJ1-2	CASSSGQGWGYTF	TGTGCCAGCAGCTCAGGACAGGGCTGGGGCTACACCTTC
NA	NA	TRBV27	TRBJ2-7	CASGPQQNYEQYF	TGTGCCAGCGGCCCCCAGCAGAACTACGAGCAGTACTTC
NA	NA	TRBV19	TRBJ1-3	CASSRGMRRGNTIYF	TGTGCCAGTAGTAGGGGAATGAGGAGGGGAAACACCATATATTTT
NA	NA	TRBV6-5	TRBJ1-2	CASHRPYIPGYTF	TGTGCCAGCCACAGGCCCTATATCCCTGGCTACACCTTC